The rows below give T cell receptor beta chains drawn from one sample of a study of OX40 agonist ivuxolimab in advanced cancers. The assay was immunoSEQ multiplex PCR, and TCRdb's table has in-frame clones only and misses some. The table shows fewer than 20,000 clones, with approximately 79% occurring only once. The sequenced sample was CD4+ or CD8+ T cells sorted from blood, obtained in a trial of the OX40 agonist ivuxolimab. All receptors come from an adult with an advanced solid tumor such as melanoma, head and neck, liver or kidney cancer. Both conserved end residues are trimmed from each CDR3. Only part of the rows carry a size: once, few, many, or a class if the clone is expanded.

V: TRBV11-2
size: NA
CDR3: ASSPLANYEQY

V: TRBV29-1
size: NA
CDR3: SVGRDSSYEQY

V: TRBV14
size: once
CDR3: ASSRLLGTGRLEQY

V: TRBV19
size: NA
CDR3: ASSRAALNQPQH

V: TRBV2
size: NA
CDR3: GWGQLNTEAF

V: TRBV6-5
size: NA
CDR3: ASSSLGGFHGYT

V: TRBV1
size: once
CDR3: TSSLVKSRANVLT

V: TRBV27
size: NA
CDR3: ASSFVNAKNIQY

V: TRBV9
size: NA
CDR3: ASSSHTDTQY

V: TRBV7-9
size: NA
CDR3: ASSLVTGPSGGYT

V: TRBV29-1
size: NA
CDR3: SGRTGAESEAF

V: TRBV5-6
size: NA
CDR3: ASSIGGTEAF

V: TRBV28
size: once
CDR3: ASRDRARSETQY

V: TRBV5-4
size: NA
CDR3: ASSLGGQGATNEKLF

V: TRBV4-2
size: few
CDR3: ASSLYRDNSPLH

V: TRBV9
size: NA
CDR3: ASSRGSEQY

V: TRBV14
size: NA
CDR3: ASSPRQGSGYT

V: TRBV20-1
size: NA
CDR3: SACRLYEQY

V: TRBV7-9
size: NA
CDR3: ASSLGDPPETQY

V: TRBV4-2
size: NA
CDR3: ASSLTRDSNQPQH

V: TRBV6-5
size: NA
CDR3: ASSYGESYEQY

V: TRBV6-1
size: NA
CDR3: ASSEAPGLYGYT

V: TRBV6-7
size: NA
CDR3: ASSWHMRITKSGQRPD

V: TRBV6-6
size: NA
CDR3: ASSPSSNQPQH

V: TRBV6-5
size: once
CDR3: ASSPWTGGSYEQY

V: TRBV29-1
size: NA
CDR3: SVEQDKPYEQY

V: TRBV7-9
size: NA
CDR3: ASSPLGQFYGYT

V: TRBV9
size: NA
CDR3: ASSVEAGLSYEQY

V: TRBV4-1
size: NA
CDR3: ASSQLDGGIDQPQH